This TCR beta chain originates from a study of shared clonotypes between healthy human individuals (dated by TCRdb to about 2020). General notes on the study: A couple of women and a few men aged 18 to 49 years were included in the cohort. For each donor, CD4 naive and CD4 memory were each run on three plates, CD8 naive on two plates, and CD8 memory on one plate. The study deeply sequenced blood TCR repertoires of five healthy adults to estimate repertoire size and the extent of clonotype sharing between individuals. To increase sequencing depth and limit assay-specific biases, different laboratories used diverse techniques to prepare libraries and sequence TCR repertoires. Leukapheresis yielded between about 0.8 and 9.5 billion PBMCs per donor. General findings and caveats noted by the study authors: Because the study included only a small number of donors, the genetic and exposure-history diversity represented was limited. Sampling was restricted to blood, and TCR repertoires in tissues likely differ from the TCR repertoires found in blood. Incomplete sequencing was indicated by rarefaction of sorted-subset datasets, despite the large sequencing depth. Based on pairwise subsampling, the degree of clonotype sharing among donors was expected to be affected by sequencing depth. About 5% of naive CD4, 3% to 3.5% of naive CD8, roughly 2.5% of memory CD4, and 0.35% to 0.5% of memory CD8 clonotypes were shared across several donors. Naive subsets generally had larger estimated clonotype richness than memory subsets. Clonotypes shared by all four sorted-subset donors showed higher generation probabilities than non-shared clonotypes.

Using the deep immunoSEQ assay, multiplex PCR amplified TCR CDR3 regions from genomic DNA. Genomic DNA extracted from each cell subset was distributed evenly over all wells of several immunoSEQ 96-well plates, and each plate served as one replicate. For sorted subsets, each replicate PCR was loaded with approximately 190 ng genomic DNA, equivalent to some 31,000 T cell genomes. Purified libraries were quantified with a Qubit 3.0 fluorometer, sized on a Bioanalyzer 2100, and re-quantified with the KAPA Library Quantification kit. Every immunoSEQ 96-well plate was sequenced on a dedicated single-read 150-cycle Illumina NextSeq 550 flow cell. In the paper's pipeline: Because the immunoSEQ output held only junctional sequences and lacked quality scores, the filtering could not match the filtering applied to full-length reads. Sequences were annotated with PyIR, a Python wrapper for IgBLAST v1.9, and V/J genes and CDR3 were assigned using IMGT germline references. Reads with weak V/J assignments (E-value above 1e-6), missing CDR3, stop codons, out-of-frame junctions, or ambiguous translated residues were removed. A V3J clonotype was defined by an identical inferred V gene, J gene, and CDR3 amino acid sequence. The percentage overlap between two repertoires was calculated by dividing the number of shared unique clonotypes by the size of the smaller repertoire. Richness of each repertoire was evaluated using RTK rarefaction, the Chao1 estimator, and Recon v2.1 estimates of unobserved clonotypes. For all TCRbeta clonotypes obtained by the gDNA method from a few donors, generation probabilities were computed with OLGA. TCRdb's version of the immuneACCESS table is confined to in-frame rearrangements and falls short of the full clone set. An unresolved V gene accounts for under half of the shortfall where checked; the remainder is of unknown origin. V and J calls and clone size are copied from that table; D and trimming were computed from the DNA. Within this sample are approximately 2,000,000 clones, with roughly 90% of them counted one time only. Around 0.35% of the sample goes to the ten largest clones.

Notes on this clone: The clone's antigen remains unknown. No much larger clone is present one base from it, and per-base qualities are unavailable.

Inclusive of the bounding cysteine and phenylalanine, the CDR3 is 15 residues long. Of the read, only the CDR3 DNA is kept; its 45 bases are in frame from base 1. CDR1 and CDR2 were assigned from the germline V gene as SNHLY and FYNNEI. V and J are truncated by 3 bases and 5 bases respectively, leaving an intervening sequence of 16 bases. The donors were healthy, HIV-negative adults who had no recently reported acute infections or vaccinations. Only Caucasian adults living in Nashville, Tennessee, USA were represented among the donors. Magnetic negative selection was used to enrich CD4+ T cells, after which naive cells were positively selected on CD45RA and the negative fraction became the memory subset. Blood was obtained by leukapheresis, after which PBMCs were separated by Ficoll-Histopaque density gradient centrifugation and cryopreserved in liquid nitrogen vapor phase. Analytical flow cytometry was used to check the purity and quantity of each magnetically sorted T cell population. Genomic DNA was isolated from every sorted fraction and measured by UV absorbance on a Nanodrop 2000c.

Input material: naive CD4+ T cells from PBMCs. Taken with the paper, the label for cell subset or site translates to: CD45RA+ positively selected. Recombination linked TRBV2 to TRBJ1-1; confidence is insufficient to name the D gene. This clonotype was sampled from a man aged 18 to 29 in good health. Some clones in this sample may be carry-over from other donors' samples. In nucleotide form, the sequence is TGTGCCAGCAGTGAGTTTGGCCCCCGGTCGACTGAAGCTTTCTTT. Translation gives CASSEFGPRSTEAFF.